The 3 T cell receptor beta chains below come from one sample, sequenced in a study of T cells in Graves' hyperthyroidism and ophthalmopathy. RNA transcripts gave rise to amplified TCR beta CDR3 regions. HTBI primers drove first-round RT-PCR of the TCR CDR3. TCRdb called the multiplex PCR reads again in MiXCR, with one record for every CDR3 protein. The sample consists of approximately 610,000 distinct CDR3 sequences, 14% to 15% of them appearing once. The sequencing input was blood. The receptors derive from a woman between 40 and 55 years old with Graves' ophthalmopathy.

This clonotype was counted ten times or more. The chain recombines TRBV28 with TRBJ1-1; no firm D call. In germline, CDR1 is MDHEN, CDR2 SYDVKM. The CDR3 runs 14 residues. V gave up 2 bases and J gave up 3 bases, with 10 bases separating them. The CDR3 protein is CASSLEAGYTEAFF. Here the CDR3 DNA reads TGTGCCAGCAGTTTAGAGGCGGGCTACACTGAAGCTTTCTTT.

This rearrangement joins TRBV28 to TRBJ2-2; D is unresolved. Germline V gene lookup returns CDR1 MDHEN and CDR2 SYDVKM. Trimming removed 6 bases at V and 4 bases at J, with 9 bases between. This CDR3 comprises 13 residues. CDR3: CASSYPGTGELFF. The CDR3 nucleotides read TGTGCCAGCAGCTACCCAGGCACCGGGGAGCTGTTTTTT. The complete variable domain, with remaining parts taken from reference TRBV28 and TRBJ2-2, reads DVKVTQSSRYLVKRTGEKVFLECVQDMDHENMFWYRQDPGLGLRLIYFSYDVKMKEKGDIPEGYSVSREKKERFSLILESASTNQTSMYLCASSYPGTGELFFGEGSRLTVL.

This clonotype was detected many times. The genes are TRBV30 and TRBJ2-7; possible D gene TRBD1, 5 bases. This CDR3 has 12 amino acids. V dropped 5 bases and J dropped 2 bases, with 10 bases sitting between them. CDR1 is GTSNPN and CDR2 is SVGIG in the germline V gene (reference sequence). The CDR3 loop reads CAWQGSTYEQYF. CDR3 coding DNA: TGTGCCTGGCAGGGTAGCACCTACGAGCAGTACTTC.